This TCR beta chain was documented in a study of CD8 T cells in ankylosing spondylitis. The study, taken as a whole, reports: Previously reported in reactive arthritis synovial fluid and blood were some of the motif variants. Disease-linked clones were CD8+ and relatively rare in peripheral blood.

In the case of this clonotype: Its specificity is unknown.

V was trimmed by 0 bases and J by 1 base, leaving 12 bases between them. Germline assignment: CDR1 DFQATT and CDR2 SNEGSKA (reference sequence). CDR3 length equals 15 residues. Preparation of TCR beta libraries was done by quantitative 5'-RACE with molecular barcodes. TCRdb reanalysed the 5' RACE reads using MiXCR and keeps one entry per CDR3 protein. The repertoire consists of about 260,000 distinct CDR3 sequences, with roughly 20% occurring once and the leading ten covering roughly 8%. The J gene is TRBJ1-1, the V gene TRBV20-1; the D is unclear. The sequencing sample was made of blood, either unsorted or a sorted T cell fraction (not recorded which). The receptor was derived from a male donor with ankylosing spondylitis or in good health (not recorded which). The CDR3 here is CSARDLWGGNTEAFF. The DNA for the CDR3 is TGCAGTGCTAGAGATTTGTGGGGAGGGAACACTGAAGCTTTCTTT.